Each of the 17 T cell receptor beta chains below was sequenced from the same sample in a study of blood T cell repertoires in COVID-19. The method was immunoSEQ multiplex PCR; TCRdb's version includes in-frame clones alone and lacks a portion of them. The sample records 20,000 to 30,000 clones, under 90% being singletons. Input material: peripheral blood. Receptor source: a human donor in a cohort sampled during active COVID-19.

This clone was found once. The gene calls are TRBV4-2 and TRBJ1-3; TRBD1 might be the D (6 bases). CDR1 and CDR2 (germline): LGHNA, YNFKEQ. V was shortened by 0 bases and J by 2 bases, with 11 bases between the two germline ends. This CDR3 is built from 16 residues. The CDR3, as DNA: TGTGCCAGCAGCCAAGAACTGGGGGCAGCTGGAAACACCATATATTTT. Translating it yields CASSQELGAAGNTIYF.

The chain is built from TRBV2 and TRBJ2-3, with 13 bases aligning to TRBD2. Germline assignment: CDR1 SNHLY and CDR2 FYNNEI. Trimming took 4 bases from V and 1 from J; bases not matched to a gene: 2. The CDR3 has 16 amino acids. The CDR3 sequence: CASSAGTSGGTDTQYF. The DNA for the CDR3 is TGTGCCAGCAGTGCCGGGACTAGCGGGGGCACAGATACGCAGTATTTT.

The V gene is TRBV5-1, the J gene TRBJ1-1; 9 nucleotides match TRBD1. The CDR3 totals 15 residues. Germline-derived CDR1 and CDR2 are SGHRS and YFSETQ. V was clipped by 4 bases and J by 1 base; unmatched bases: 5. Written as DNA, the CDR3 is TGCGCCAGCAGCACGGGACAGGGATCGAACACTGAAGCTTTCTTT. Translating it yields CASSTGQGSNTEAFF.

The rearrangement joins TRBV18 to TRBJ2-2; no clear D. The CDR3 covers 16 residues. Per the germline V gene, CDR1 is KGHSH and CDR2 is LQKENI. Between the trimmed V and J ends, which lost 2 bases and 1 base, there was a span of 11 bases. CDR3 bases: TGTGCCAGCTCACCAGTAACTTTATGGAACACCGGGGAGCTGTTTTTT. Translated, it gives CASSPVTLWNTGELFF.

In this sample, this clone turned up once. This chain connects TRBV7-2 to TRBJ2-7; D may be TRBD2 (5 bases). The CDR3 is 13 amino acids. Per the germline V gene, CDR1 is SGHTA and CDR2 is FQGNSA. V shed 2 bases and J shed 6 bases, with 11 bases lying between them. CDR3 sequence: CASSLTSKSEQYF. CDR3 nucleotide sequence: TGTGCCAGCAGCTTAACTAGTAAGAGCGAGCAGTACTTC. Supplemented by reference TRBV7-2 and TRBJ2-7, the full variable domain reads GAGVSQSPSNKVTEKGKDVELRCDPISGHTALYWYRQSLGQGLEFLIYFQGNSAPDKSGLPSDRFSAERTGGSVSTLTIQRTQQEDSAVYLCASSLTSKSEQYFGPGTRLTVT.

This clone was found once. The V gene is TRBV7-6, the J gene TRBJ2-6; TRBD2 aligns across 7 bases. This CDR3 has 15 amino acids. Looked up from germline, CDR1 is SGHVS and CDR2 is FNYEAQ. J gave up 11 bases and V 5 bases, and 12 bases lay outside the gene matches. CDR3 nucleotide sequence: TGTGCCAGCAGCCTACGACTAGCCCTATCCGACGTCCTGACTTTC. Its protein is CASSLRLALSDVLTF.

This chain joins TRBV5-1 and TRBJ2-3, with TRBD2 as a possible D gene (6 bases). The CDR3 is made up of 15 amino acids. Germline lookup yields CDR1 SGHRS and CDR2 YFSETQ. The germline V and J ends were trimmed by 4 bases and 4 bases, with 16 bases remaining between them. CDR3 in amino acids: CASSRGTAEPDTQYF. CDR3 sequence (DNA): TGCGCCAGCAGCCGGGGGACTGCCGAACCAGATACGCAGTATTTT.

The DNA for the CDR3 is TGCGCCAGCAGCGGGACAGTGAGTAACTATGGCTACACCTTC. Its translation: CASSGTVSNYGYTF. This sequence joins TRBV5-1 and TRBJ1-2; 7 bases align to TRBD1. The CDR3 has 14 amino acids. Germline trimming cut 4 bases from V and 1 base from J; bases unmatched to any gene: 4. Germline CDR1 SGHRS, CDR2 YFSETQ.

This chain joins TRBV3-1 (or the pseudogene TRBV3-2) and TRBJ1-4, with D possibly being TRBD1 (5 bases). This CDR3 has 15 residues. Trimming removed 1 base from V and 7 bases from J, with 13 bases in between. The germline gives CDR1 LGHDT, CDR2 YNNKEL (reference sequence). DNA for the CDR3: TGTGCCAGCAGCCAAGGTATAGGGACTGGTGAAAAACTGTTTTTT. This translates into CASSQGIGTGEKLFF.

The chain has TRBV7-2 and TRBJ2-1; 13 bases line up with TRBD2. Germline assignment: CDR1 SGHTA and CDR2 FQGNSA. V shed 1 base, J shed 4 bases, and the junction held 4 bases outside the gene matches. This CDR3 is built from 17 residues. The CDR3 DNA follows: TGTGCCAGCAGCTTAGTAGGACTAGCGGGAGCGTACAATGAGCAGTTCTTC. It is translated as CASSLVGLAGAYNEQFF.

V usage is TRBV6-5 and J usage is TRBJ1-5; D may be TRBD1 (6 bases). The CDR3 is 14 residues long. CDR1 MNHEY and CDR2 SVGAGI come from the germline V gene. The ends were cut back, 8 bases at V and 6 bases at J, with 17 bases in the middle. The DNA of the CDR3 is TGTGCCAGCGGGGAGAGGGGGACGGCTCAGCCCCAGCATTTT. It translates to CASGERGTAQPQHF.

The genes are TRBV20-1 and TRBJ1-5; D is unclear. The CDR3 runs to 11 residues. The ends were cut back, 7 bases at V and 4 bases at J, with 8 bases in the middle. The germline CDR1 and CDR2 sequences are DFQATT and SNEGSKA (reference sequence). The CDR3 sequence is CSVGVNQPQHF. In nucleotides, the CDR3 is TGCAGTGTCGGTGTTAATCAGCCCCAGCATTTT.

The rearrangement links TRBV19 to TRBJ1-5; 9 bases match TRBD1. The CDR3 runs to 16 residues. V was clipped by 3 bases and J by 1 base; unmatched bases: 4. Germline V gene lookup returns CDR1 LNHDA and CDR2 SQIVND (reference sequence). The CDR3 region has the DNA TGTGCCAGTAGTATCGTGGGACAGGGAAGCAATCAGCCCCAGCATTTT. It specifies CASSIVGQGSNQPQHF.

The chain carries TRBV3-1 (or the pseudogene TRBV3-2) and TRBJ2-3; 11 bases are a match to TRBD2. CDR3 length: 17 residues. The ends lost 1 base at V and 1 base at J; junction bases unmatched: 4. Germline assignment: CDR1 LGHDT and CDR2 YNNKEL (reference sequence). The CDR3 sequence: CASSQGSSGGRTDTQYF. The CDR3 nucleotides are TGTGCCAGCAGCCAAGGATCTAGCGGGGGGCGCACAGATACGCAGTATTTT.

About this clone itself: One end of the junction does not line up with germline, which may come from a read error. This chain uses TRBV12-3 or TRBV12-4 with TRBJ1-3, with D perhaps matching TRBD1 (6 bases). The CDR3 runs to 12 residues. CDR3 nucleotides: TGTGCCAGCAGTTCTTCAGGGGAGAGGGTTGTCTTT. Its protein is CASSSSGERVVF.

The gene calls are TRBV5-4 and TRBJ2-5, with D possibly matching TRBD1 (5 bases). V dropped 3 bases and J dropped 2 bases, with 11 bases sitting between them. Germline loops: CDR1 SGHNT, CDR2 YYREEE (reference sequence). The CDR3 is 14 residues long. DNA for the CDR3: TGTGCCAGCAGCTCCGAGACAGCTCAAGAGACCCAGTACTTC. This sequence encodes CASSSETAQETQYF.

The rearrangement links TRBV7-7 to TRBJ2-3; D may be TRBD2 (7 bases). There are 15 residues in the CDR3. Per the germline V gene, CDR1 is SSHAT and CDR2 is FNYEAQ (reference sequence). The V end lost 5 bases, the J end lost 4 bases, and 16 bases lay between the germline ends. The CDR3 nucleotides are TGTGCCAGCAGCCCCCGTAGGGGGGGGGCAGATACGCAGTATTTT. Translating gives CASSPRRGGADTQYF.